This paragraph reports one T cell receptor beta chain. The antigen remains unidentified. The entry originates in a study of T cell responses to AZD1222 COVID-19 vaccine. TCRdb's copy holds only in-frame clones and misses some; the assay was immunoSEQ multiplex PCR. The data hold 75,000 to 90,000 clones, with approximately 85% observed a single time. Regarding the study as a whole: Along spike, vaccine-associated CD4 TCRs were found throughout, with dominance at 160-218 and 743-854.

The CDR3 extends over 17 amino acids. V lost 0 bases, J lost 8 bases, and 10 bases stayed unmatched. CDR1 SGHRS and CDR2 YFSETQ come from the germline V gene. Here the sequenced sample was peripheral blood, taken 28 days after the second AZD1222 dose. This TCR derives from an adult who received the AZD1222 COVID-19 vaccine. The genes are TRBV5-1 and TRBJ1-4; TRBD1 aligns across 10 bases. CDR3 region: CASSLAGQGLIEEKLFF. The CDR3 nucleotides read TGCGCCAGCAGCTTGGCGGGACAGGGGTTAATCGAGGAAAAACTGTTTTTT.